A selection of T cell receptor beta chains follows, all from one sample in a study of blood T cell repertoires in COVID-19. Generated by immunoSEQ multiplex PCR, the TCRdb table keeps only in-frame clones and is missing some. Of 9,500 to 11,000 clones in the sample, roughly 88% were seen once. The sample taken for sequencing was peripheral blood. The receptor source for this set is a human donor in a cohort sampled during active COVID-19. Each CDR3 is given with its conserved first and last residue. A D gene is named only where the DNA matches it firmly. Size is omitted from some rows. Given values are once, few, many or a class for expanded clones.

D: .; size: .; J: TRBJ2-7; V: TRBV27; CDR3: CASSSLRVPHEQYF; DNA: TGTGCCAGCAGTTCCCTCAGGGTCCCCCACGAGCAGTACTTC
D: TRBD1; size: .; J: TRBJ1-2; V: TRBV27; CDR3: CASSLTQGAPNYGYTF; DNA: TGTGCCAGCAGTTTAACCCAGGGGGCCCCTAACTATGGCTACACCTTC
D: .; size: .; J: TRBJ1-1; V: TRBV18; CDR3: CASSPPPGDTEAFF; DNA: TGTGCCAGCTCACCACCTCCAGGGGACACTGAAGCTTTCTTT
D: .; size: once; J: TRBJ1-3; V: TRBV6-2/TRBV6-3; CDR3: CASSLNPGSGNTIYF; DNA: TGTGCCAGCAGTTTGAATCCTGGCAGCGGCAACACCATATATTTT
D: .; size: .; J: TRBJ1-1; V: TRBV18; CDR3: CASSPAGNTEAFF; DNA: TGTGCCAGCTCACCAGCCGGGAACACTGAAGCTTTCTTT
D: TRBD2; size: .; J: TRBJ2-1; V: TRBV5-1; CDR3: CASTLGTSGKGEQFF; DNA: TGCGCCAGCACCTTAGGGACTAGCGGGAAGGGTGAGCAGTTCTTC
D: .; size: once; J: TRBJ2-3; V: TRBV19; CDR3: CATRSGGQLSTDTQYF; DNA: TGTGCCACCCGATCTGGCGGACAGCTTAGCACAGATACGCAGTATTTT
D: TRBD1; size: .; J: TRBJ1-1; V: TRBV4-2; CDR3: CASSQPPADRGLPEAFF; DNA: TGTGCCAGCAGCCAGCCGCCGGCGGACAGGGGGCTACCTGAAGCTTTCTTT
D: .; size: .; J: TRBJ1-1; V: TRBV2; CDR3: CASDPQGHNTEAFF; DNA: TGTGCCAGCGATCCCCAGGGACACAACACTGAAGCTTTCTTT
D: .; size: .; J: TRBJ2-1; V: TRBV11-2; CDR3: CASSLEIAIEQFF; DNA: TGTGCCAGCAGCTTAGAGATAGCGATAGAGCAGTTCTTC
D: .; size: .; J: TRBJ1-6; V: TRBV4-2; CDR3: CASSQGSSQQRNSPLHF; DNA: TGTGCCAGCAGCCAAGGATCCAGCCAGCAGCGTAATTCACCCCTCCACTTT
D: .; size: .; J: TRBJ2-4; V: TRBV4-1; CDR3: CASSQVRSDIQYF; DNA: TGCGCCAGCAGCCAAGTCCGCAGTGACATTCAGTACTTC
D: .; size: .; J: TRBJ2-1; V: TRBV9; CDR3: CASSVRWERNEQFF; DNA: TGTGCCAGCAGCGTCAGATGGGAGAGGAATGAGCAGTTCTTC
D: TRBD1; size: .; J: TRBJ2-3; V: TRBV15; CDR3: CATSRVRDRGNTQYF; DNA: TGTGCCACCAGCAGAGTCCGGGACAGGGGCAATACGCAGTATTTT
D: .; size: .; J: TRBJ2-7; V: TRBV14; CDR3: CASSQTGSEKQYF; DNA: TGTGCCAGCAGCCAGACGGGGAGTGAGAAGCAGTACTTC